This T cell receptor (beta chain) was recorded in a study of early T cells in non-severe SARS-CoV-2 infection (dated by TCRdb to about 2021). In the study overall: Because TCR sequencing relied on bulk RNA taken from unsorted whole blood, pairing of alpha and beta chains was not possible. On the study overall, not on this receptor specifically: VDJdb matching was skewed toward anti-spike CD8 responses and likely underestimated virus-specific expansions by missing private and CD4 specificities.

A note on this clonotype: Its target antigen remains unknown. No qualities accompany the bases; no much larger clone lies one base away.

A case-control design nested within a healthcare worker cohort in London, UK, was used, with weekly nasopharyngeal swab PCR tests and blood sampling performed. Healthcare workers were enrolled in the week of the UK lockdown, from 23 to 31 March 2020, and were followed every week for up to roughly 15 weeks. Measured from the cysteine to the phenylalanine, the CDR3 is 16 residues long. Of all the DNA, just the CDR3 is kept, 48 bases in frame from base 1. The germline V end is reduced by 5 bases and the J end by 2 bases; junction bases left unmatched: 6. As encoded in the germline V gene, CDR1 is SGHTA while CDR2 is FQGNSA. Library preparation used 5' RACE. TCRdb lists the instrument as NextSeq 500. In the TCR library protocol, unique molecular identifiers were attached to individual cDNA molecules to correct for PCR bias and sequencing error. Both TCR alpha and beta chains were sequenced, and tight co-correlation was observed between alpha and beta sequence abundances in each sample. The source study handled its data this way. V gene, J gene and CDR3 annotation of TCR sequences was performed with Decombinator V4. TCRs were defined as expanded if a significant change between any two time points was detected under a Poisson model with p below 0.0001. TCR abundances were normalised to the total number of TCRs sequenced in each sample and reported as counts per million. TRAV1-2 paired with TRAJ12, TRAJ20 or TRAJ33 defined MAIT TCRs, while TRAV10 paired with TRAJ18 defined iNKT TCRs. VDJdb, accessed on 1 November 2021, was searched for TCRs annotated for CMV, EBV and SARS-CoV-2, and TCRs annotated for more than one antigen were excluded. TCRdb redid the processing of the public reads, applying fastp at Q25 and MiXCR, and retained in-frame beta chains. Each record represents a unique CDR3 protein, reported with the most common genes and DNA among its rows. TCRdb's processing, not the study's, gives the V and J calls here. In all, the sample holds more than 45,000 distinct CDR3 sequences, and around an eighth of those were seen once. The ten largest clones represent around 3.8% of the sample.

The sequence is built from TRBV7-2 and TRBJ2-7, with 13 bases in between that match TRBD2. The sequenced sample was whole blood. The source is an adult who was a healthcare worker with PCR-confirmed SARS-CoV-2 infection or an uninfected control (not recorded which). This receptor carries the CDR3 CASSTQLAGGPYEQYF. The DNA reads TGTGCCAGCAGCACCCAACTAGCGGGAGGGCCCTACGAGCAGTACTTC.